Below, 15 T cell receptor beta chains from the same sample are listed, as sequenced in a study of T cell responses to AZD1222 COVID-19 vaccine. Assay used: immunoSEQ multiplex PCR; TCRdb lists only in-frame clones, some missing. The sample includes 120,000 or so clones, 80% to 95% of them seen just once. The sequenced sample was peripheral blood, obtained on day 0 of AZD1222 vaccination. The receptors shown here come from an adult in good health.

The rearrangement links TRBV14 to TRBJ2-1; unclear D gene. The CDR3 totals 13 residues. Between the trimmed V and J ends, which lost 3 bases and 9 bases, there was a span of 12 bases. Germline CDR1 and CDR2: SGHDN and FVKESK. The CDR3 loop is CASSQGLFVEQFF. CDR3 in DNA: TGTGCCAGCAGCCAGGGTTTGTTTGTTGAGCAGTTCTTC.

Only one count was recorded for this clone. The V call is TRBV30, the J call TRBJ2-7; D remains unclear. V was shortened by 0 bases and J by 3 bases, with 9 bases between the two germline ends. The CDR3 totals 13 residues. Germline V gives CDR1 GTSNPN, CDR2 SVGIG (reference sequence). Here the CDR3 reads CAWSVGIIYEQYF. The DNA of the CDR3 is TGTGCCTGGAGTGTAGGTATCATCTACGAGCAGTACTTC.

This clone has only one observation. The chain recombines TRBV5-1 with TRBJ2-2; D uncertain. The CDR3 totals 14 residues. Germline CDR1 reads SGHRS; CDR2 reads YFSETQ. The V and J ends lost 0 bases and 2 bases respectively, with 5 bases between them. CDR3 residues: CASSLVPNTGELFF. CDR3 coding DNA: TGCGCCAGCAGCTTGGTTCCAAACACCGGGGAGCTGTTTTTT.

The chain uses TRBV21-1 and TRBJ2-5; the table's D gene call, TRBD1, was not cross checked with the DNA. TRBV21-1 is tagged as a pseudogene. This CDR3 spans 16 amino acids. The CDR3 coding sequence is TGTGCCAGCAGCCAACGGGACAGGGGGCGCGAAGAGACCCAGTACTTC. It yields the protein CASSQRDRGREETQYF.

V is TRBV28 and J is TRBJ2-3; a weak D match, TRBD2 (6 bases). Trimming shortened V by 2 bases and J by 0 bases, and 12 bases separated the two germline ends. The germline V gene encodes CDR1 MDHEN and CDR2 SYDVKM. The CDR3 length is 16 residues. CDR3 protein: CASSLGGTHSTDTQYF. The CDR3 coding sequence is TGTGCCAGCAGTTTAGGCGGGACGCACAGCACAGATACGCAGTATTTT.

This clone was observed once. The rearrangement joins TRBV27 to TRBJ2-3; 7 bases are a match to TRBD2. This CDR3 has 15 amino acids. With 6 bases clipped from V and 3 bases from J, the junction kept 9 bases outside the gene matches. Per the germline V gene, CDR1 is MNHEY and CDR2 is SMNVEV (reference sequence). Here the CDR3 DNA reads TGTGCCAGCAGACTATCGGGACTAATGACAGATACGCAGTATTTT. It codes for CASRLSGLMTDTQYF.

The chain carries TRBV4-3 and TRBJ1-1, with a tentative D call TRBD1 (5 bases). The CDR3 runs 16 residues. V gave up 1 base and J gave up 0 bases, with 12 bases separating them. The germline CDR1 and CDR2 sequences are LGHNA and YSLEER. DNA of the CDR3: TGCGCCAGCAGCCAAGCTCCGCAGGGCATGAACACTGAAGCTTTCTTT. It is translated as CASSQAPQGMNTEAFF.

This chain joins TRBV7-9 and TRBJ2-1; 10 positions agree with TRBD2. Germline V CDR1 and CDR2: SEHNR, FQNEAQ (reference sequence). V lost 1 base, J lost 14 bases, and 5 bases stayed unmatched. The CDR3 totals 13 residues. In DNA form, the CDR3 reads TGTGCCAGCAGCTTAGGACTAGCGGGCTTTGAGTTCTTC. As protein: CASSLGLAGFEFF.

The V and J genes are TRBV4-1 and TRBJ1-1; possible D gene TRBD1, 6 bases. V lost 1 base and J 3 bases, leaving 15 bases between the germline ends. CDR3 length: 16 amino acids. Germline V lookup: CDR1 MGHRA, CDR2 YSYEKL. The CDR3 region is CASSQVYRAGDTEAFF. The CDR3 region has the DNA TGCGCCAGCAGCCAAGTTTACAGGGCAGGGGACACTGAAGCTTTCTTT.

CDR3 DNA: TGTGCCAGCAGCCACCGGGACAAAAAGACCCAGTACTTC. It specifies CASSHRDKKTQYF. V usage is TRBV7-6 and J usage is TRBJ2-5, with TRBD1 as a possible D gene (6 bases). CDR1 and CDR2 (germline): SGHVS, FNYEAQ. This CDR3 is 13 amino acids long. V lost 5 bases and J lost 6, with 13 bases in between.

The V and J genes are TRBV5-1 and TRBJ2-5; D is possibly TRBD1 or TRBD2 (5 bases each). The CDR3 sequence is 15 residues long. Between the trimmed V and J ends, which lost 4 bases and 1 base, there was a span of 14 bases. Germline-derived CDR1 and CDR2 are SGHRS and YFSETQ. As DNA, the CDR3 is TGCGCCAGCAGCGGCGGTAGGGGAGTCCAAGAGACCCAGTACTTC. Residues: CASSGGRGVQETQYF.

The chain employs TRBV10-3 and TRBJ2-4; D remains ambiguous. The CDR3 covers 13 residues. Germline assignment: CDR1 ENHRY and CDR2 SYGVKD. V was shortened by 0 bases and J by 7 bases, with 7 bases between the two germline ends. The CDR3: CAISESRENIQYF. CDR3 coding DNA: TGTGCCATCAGTGAGTCTCGAGAGAACATTCAGTACTTC.

The CDR3 DNA follows: TGTGCCAGCAGCCATATCCGGGGCACCGGGGAGCTGTTTTTT. This sequence encodes CASSHIRGTGELFF. The J gene is TRBJ2-2, the V gene TRBV21-1; TRBD2 reflects the table's D call only, with no check against the DNA. TRBV21-1 is given as a pseudogene. The CDR3 has 14 residues.

The gene calls are TRBV14 and TRBJ1-2; D remains unclear. The CDR3 has 13 amino acids. Per germline, CDR1 SGHDN and CDR2 FVKESK. V was cut by 4 bases and J by 2 bases, with 8 bases left in between. The CDR3 sequence: CASSPDINYGYTF. The CDR3 region has the DNA TGTGCCAGCAGCCCCGATATAAACTATGGCTACACCTTC.

The chain carries TRBV5-1 and TRBJ1-4; the D gene is possibly TRBD1 (5 bases). The CDR3 spans 15 residues. The germline V and J ends were trimmed by 0 bases and 5 bases, with 11 bases remaining between them. CDR1 SGHRS and CDR2 YFSETQ come from the germline V gene. CDR3 coding DNA: TGCGCCAGCAGCTTGGGGGTAGGGGAGAATGAAAAACTGTTTTTT. Translation gives CASSLGVGENEKLFF. Complete variable domain (other parts from reference TRBV5-1 and TRBJ1-4): KAGVTQTPRYLIKTRGQQVTLSCSPISGHRSVSWYQQTPGQGLQFLFEYFSETQRNKGNFPGRFSGRQFSNSRSEMNVSTLELGDSALYLCASSLGVGENEKLFFGSGTQLSVL.